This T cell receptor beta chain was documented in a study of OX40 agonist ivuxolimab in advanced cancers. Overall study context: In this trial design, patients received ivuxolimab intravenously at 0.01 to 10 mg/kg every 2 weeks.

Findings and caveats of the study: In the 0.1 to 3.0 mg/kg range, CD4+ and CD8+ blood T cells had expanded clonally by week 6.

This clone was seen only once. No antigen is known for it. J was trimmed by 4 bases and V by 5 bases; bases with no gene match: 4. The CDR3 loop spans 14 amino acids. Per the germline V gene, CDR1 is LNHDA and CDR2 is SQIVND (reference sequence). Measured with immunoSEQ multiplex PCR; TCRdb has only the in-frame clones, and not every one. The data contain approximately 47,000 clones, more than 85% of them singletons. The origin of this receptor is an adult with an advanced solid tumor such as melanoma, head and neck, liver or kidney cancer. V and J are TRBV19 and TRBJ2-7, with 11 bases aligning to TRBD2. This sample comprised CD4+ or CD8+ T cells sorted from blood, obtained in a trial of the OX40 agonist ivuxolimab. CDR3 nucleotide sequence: TGTGCCAGTAGTCTTCTAGCGGGGGGATACGAGCAGTACTTC. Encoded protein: CASSLLAGGYEQYF.